Following are 24 T cell receptor beta chains from one sample sequenced in a study of shared clonotypes between healthy human individuals. Clones were read by immunoSEQ multiplex PCR, and TCRdb kept only the in-frame ones, dropping some. The sample has some 790,000 clones, just under 75% seen once. Sequencing was carried out using memory CD4+ T cells sorted from blood. Stated subset: CD45RA-negative fraction. These TCRs come from a woman aged 30 to 39 in good health.

The rearrangement links TRBV6-4 to TRBJ2-7, with a possible D match to TRBD1 (5 bases). This CDR3 has 15 residues. Trimming pared 3 bases from V and 4 bases from J, leaving 16 bases between. Germline CDR1 and CDR2: MRHNA and SNTAGT. CDR3 DNA sequence: TGTGCCAGCAGTGAAGGACATTCGGTGGAGTACGAGCAGTACTTC. Amino acid sequence: CASSEGHSVEYEQYF.

J is TRBJ2-7 and V is TRBV6-1, with TRBD1 matching 9 bases. The germline gives CDR1 MNHNS, CDR2 SASEGT. Trimming took 10 bases from V and 0 from J; bases not matched to a gene: 7. The length of the CDR3 is 14 residues. The CDR3 DNA is TGTGCCACCGACACAGGGGGCTTCTCCTACGAGCAGTACTTC. It yields the protein CATDTGGFSYEQYF.

This clone has a single count. The chain couples TRBV6-1 to TRBJ2-7; 9 nucleotides align to TRBD1. J gave up 2 bases and V 8 bases, and 7 bases lay outside the gene matches. The CDR3 length is 14 residues. CDR1 is MNHNS, CDR2 SASEGT, per germline. The CDR3 spells CASGLRDRAYEQYF. CDR3 coding DNA: TGTGCCAGCGGATTAAGGGACAGGGCCTACGAGCAGTACTTC.

This chain joins TRBV7-2 and TRBJ1-1; the match to TRBD1 covers 7 bases. Germline trimming cut 4 bases from V and 7 bases from J; bases unmatched to any gene: 9. CDR3 length equals 14 residues. The germline V gene encodes CDR1 SGHTA and CDR2 FQGNSA. In DNA, the CDR3 is TGTGCCAGCAGCTCATTGACAGGGACCATTGAAGCTTTCTTT. Its protein product is CASSSLTGTIEAFF.

This CDR3 reads CASSLPRPGGRGTQYF. DNA for the CDR3: TGCGCCAGCAGTCTTCCTAGGCCTGGGGGCCGGGGGACCCAGTACTTC. The chain is built from TRBV23-1 and TRBJ2-5; maybe TRBD1 (6 bases). TRBV23-1 is treated as an ORF (open reading frame) with a function not yet certain. Trimming cost V 4 bases and J 7 bases, with 22 bases left between them. CDR3 length: 16 residues.

This clone was recorded a few times. The V call is TRBV5-6, the J call TRBJ2-7; D gene uncertain. The ends were cut back, 1 base at V and 6 bases at J, with 5 bases in the middle. The CDR3 is made up of 11 amino acids. Germline V gives CDR1 SGHDT, CDR2 YYEEEE. The CDR3 reads CASSLQSEQYF. The CDR3 region has the DNA TGTGCCAGCAGCTTGCAAAGCGAGCAGTACTTC.

This chain joins TRBV2 and TRBJ2-2; TRBD2 is a possible D gene (7 bases). Germline-derived CDR1 and CDR2 are SNHLY and FYNNEI. CDR3 length: 15 amino acids. The V end lost 5 bases, the J end lost 4 bases, and 14 bases lay between the germline ends. CDR3 region: CASSNRGAGTGELFF. In nucleotides, the CDR3 is TGTGCCAGCAGTAACCGGGGGGCCGGCACCGGGGAGCTGTTTTTT.

In this sample, this clone turned up once. The gene calls are TRBV5-4 and TRBJ2-3, with D perhaps matching TRBD2 (6 bases). The V end was cut by 4 bases, the J end by 5 bases, with 14 bases between. Germline assignment: CDR1 SGHNT and CDR2 YYREEE (reference sequence). The CDR3 runs 14 residues. The CDR3 reads CASSREDGGDTQYF. As DNA, the CDR3 is TGTGCCAGCAGCAGGGAGGATGGGGGAGATACGCAGTATTTT.

This clone was seen more than once but under ten times. This chain links TRBV5-5 with TRBJ2-3, with D perhaps being TRBD1 or TRBD2 (5 bases each). There are 15 residues in the CDR3. The V end lost 4 bases, the J end lost 2 bases, and 14 bases lay between the germline ends. Germline V gene lookup returns CDR1 SGHKS and CDR2 YYEKEE (reference sequence). The CDR3 DNA is TGTGCCAGCAGCCCCCAGGGACCTTTCACAGATACGCAGTATTTT. This translates into CASSPQGPFTDTQYF.

The chain couples TRBV11-2 to TRBJ2-5; 9 nucleotides agree with TRBD2. The CDR3 covers 18 residues. Trimming at V came to 4 bases and at J to 2 bases, leaving 14 bases not matched to a gene. Germline CDR1 SGHAT, CDR2 FQNNGV. The DNA for the CDR3 is TGTGCCAGCAGCTCCTCAGCCTGGACTAGCGTATTACAAGAGACCCAGTACTTC. Encoded protein: CASSSSAWTSVLQETQYF.

Worth noting for this clone: The sample has other DNA sequences that encode this CDR3 too. The V call is TRBV18, the J call TRBJ2-5, with no clear D. CDR1 KGHSH and CDR2 LQKENI come from the germline V gene. The germline V and J ends were trimmed by 4 bases and 5 bases, with 11 bases remaining between them. The CDR3 is made up of 13 amino acids. The CDR3 loop is CASSRALTETQYF. CDR3 DNA sequence: TGTGCCAGCTCACGGGCCCTTACCGAGACCCAGTACTTC.

The sample holds many counts of this clone. This CDR3 is also generated by other DNA sequences in the sample. V and J are TRBV29-1 and TRBJ2-7; D is uncertain. The V and J ends lost 4 bases and 6 bases respectively, with 10 bases between them. Looked up from germline, CDR1 is SQVTM and CDR2 is ANQGSEA. The CDR3 is made up of 11 amino acids. The CDR3 bases are TGCAGCGTTGCATGGGATCTCGAGCAGTACTTC. Encoded protein: CSVAWDLEQYF.

This clone has only a few counts. A much larger clone lies one base from this, so it may be a read error. Here the CDR3 reads CASSRTGSYGYTF. The CDR3 DNA follows: TGTGCCAGCAGCCGTACAGGGAGCTATGGCTACACCTTC. The J gene is TRBJ1-2, the V gene TRBV7-8; a possible D gene is TRBD1 (6 bases). Germline CDR1 is SGHVS and CDR2 is FQNEAQ. The CDR3 has 13 amino acids. V was cut by 5 bases and J by 4 bases, with 11 bases left in between.

As concerns this clone: The junction shows a germline mismatch at one end, possibly a read error. The chain couples TRBV6-6 to TRBJ2-1; the D is unclear. The CDR3 is 12 residues long. CDR1 is MNHNY and CDR2 is SVGAGI in the germline V gene (reference sequence). CDR3 sequence reads: CAGSVAGNEQFF. The CDR3 DNA reads as TGTGCCGGCAGTGTGGCCGGTAATGAGCAGTTCTTC.

J is TRBJ2-7 and V is TRBV5-1; tentatively, D is TRBD2 (5 bases). Trimming shortened V by 4 bases and J by 0 bases, and 8 bases separated the two germline ends. The CDR3 spans 13 residues. Germline CDR1 SGHRS, CDR2 YFSETQ. DNA of the CDR3: TGCGCCAGCAGCGCAGCGGTCTCCTACGAGCAGTACTTC. This translates into CASSAAVSYEQYF.

This chain uses TRBV28 with TRBJ2-5; the D gene could be TRBD1 or TRBD2 (6 bases each). The CDR3 is 15 residues long. V lost 4 bases and J 4 bases, leaving 16 bases between the germline ends. Per germline, CDR1 MDHEN and CDR2 SYDVKM. CDR3 loop: CASSSPKGGPETQYF. The CDR3 DNA reads as TGTGCCAGCAGTTCCCCTAAGGGGGGCCCAGAGACCCAGTACTTC.

This clone has just a few counts. A read error may be the cause here, since a much bigger clone is one base away. This specimen includes other DNA sequences encoding the same CDR3. This rearrangement joins TRBV6-6 to TRBJ2-3; no firm D call. V was shortened by 2 bases and J by 4 bases, with 4 bases between the two germline ends. Germline CDR1 and CDR2: MNHNY and SVGAGI (reference sequence). The CDR3 contains 12 residues. The DNA of the CDR3 is TGTGCCAGCAGTTACGCCGCAGATACGCAGTATTTT. This gives the protein CASSYAADTQYF.

The chain links TRBV7-2 to TRBJ2-2; D remains unclear. CDR3 size: 14 residues. Trimming pared 5 bases from V and 5 bases from J, leaving 12 bases between. Germline V CDR1 and CDR2: SGHTA, FQGNSA. This chain's CDR3 is CASSRFGVTGELFF. The CDR3 region has the DNA TGTGCCAGCAGCAGGTTTGGCGTTACCGGGGAGCTGTTTTTT.

The chain combines TRBV6-1 with TRBJ2-5; 8 bases match TRBD1. Germline CDR1 is MNHNS and CDR2 is SASEGT. V was pared by 3 bases and J by 5 bases, with 2 bases of the junction left unmatched. This CDR3 has 13 residues. The chain's CDR3 is CASSEDRDETQYF. CDR3 bases: TGTGCCAGCAGTGAGGACAGGGATGAGACCCAGTACTTC.

The CDR3 reads CASSQVSQSLGNTIYF. CDR3 in DNA: TGCGCCAGCAGCCAAGTTTCGCAGAGTCTTGGGAACACCATATATTTT. The chain uses TRBV4-1 and TRBJ1-3; no firm D call. V was cut by 1 base and J by 7 bases, with 17 bases left in between. The CDR3 spans 16 residues. The germline V gene encodes CDR1 MGHRA and CDR2 YSYEKL.

The chain carries TRBV25-1 and TRBJ2-2; TRBD2 matches 11 bases. J lost 3 bases, V lost 10 bases, and 4 bases had no gene match. This CDR3 region has 14 residues. The germline V gene has CDR1 MGHDK and CDR2 SYGVNS. The CDR3 DNA reads as TGTGCCACCCAACTAGCGGGAGACACCGGGGAGCTGTTTTTT. It codes for CATQLAGDTGELFF.

The J gene is TRBJ2-7, the V gene TRBV10-3; TRBD2 aligns across 14 bases. Per germline, CDR1 ENHRY and CDR2 SYGVKD. V was clipped by 4 bases and J by 0 bases; unmatched bases: 8. CDR3 size: 18 residues. The CDR3 coding sequence is TGTGCCATCAGTGGGACCGGGACTAGCGGGAGTACCTCCTACGAGCAGTACTTC. Its protein product is CAISGTGTSGSTSYEQYF.

V usage is TRBV18 and J usage is TRBJ1-6; weak D call: TRBD1 (6 bases). The CDR3 length is 15 residues. With 2 bases removed from V and 7 bases from J, the gap between germline ends came to 12 bases. Germline V gene sequence: CDR1 KGHSH, CDR2 LQKENI. The chain's CDR3 is CASSPEWTANSPLHF. DNA of the CDR3: TGTGCCAGCTCACCAGAATGGACAGCAAATTCACCCCTCCACTTT. The entire variable domain, with the rest obtained from reference TRBV18 and TRBJ1-6, is as follows: NAGVMQNPRHLVRRRGQEARLRCSPMKGHSHVYWYRQLPEEGLKFMVYLQKENIIDESGMPKERFSAEFPKEGPSILRIQQVVRGDSAAYFCASSPEWTANSPLHFGNGTRLTVT.

The table lists this clone with a few counts. This chain links TRBV2 with TRBJ1-1; unclear D gene. This CDR3 has 14 residues. Germline loops: CDR1 SNHLY, CDR2 FYNNEI. V was cut by 11 bases and J by 0 bases, with 16 bases left in between. The CDR3 spells CASETGYMNTEAFF. The CDR3 bases are TGTGCCTCCGAAACCGGCTACATGAACACTGAAGCTTTCTTT.